These 8 T cell receptor beta chains came from one sample sequenced in a study of CD8 T cells in Susac syndrome. A quantity of roughly 0.5 to 1 ug RNA underwent reverse transcription using random hexamers. TCRdb reanalysed the immunoSEQ multiplex PCR reads using MiXCR and keeps one entry per CDR3 protein. The sample carries roughly 190,000 distinct CDR3 sequences, approximately 95% recorded once. The sample comprised CD4+ T cells from PBMCs. All receptors derive from a human donor in good health.

The CDR3 protein is CASSLDRVTYGYTF. CDR3 nucleotides: TGTGCCAGCAGCTTGGACAGAGTCACCTATGGCTACACCTTC. The chain recombines TRBV5-4 with TRBJ1-2; D not certain. Per germline, CDR1 SGHNT and CDR2 YYREEE (reference sequence). Between the trimmed V and J ends, which lost 0 bases and 4 bases, there was a span of 10 bases. The CDR3 runs 14 residues.

The chain carries TRBV27 and TRBJ2-7; weak D call: TRBD1 (6 bases). The CDR3 covers 13 residues. V gave up 5 bases and J gave up 5 bases, with 13 bases separating them. Germline CDR1 MNHEY, CDR2 SMNVEV (reference sequence). The CDR3 coding sequence is TGTGCCAGCAGTGGCACAGGGTTACACGAGCAGTACTTC. Translation: CASSGTGLHEQYF.

The rearrangement uses TRBV4-3 and TRBJ1-2; 10 nucleotides align to TRBD1. From germline, CDR1 is LGHNA and CDR2 YSLEER. The CDR3 has 15 amino acids. After removal of 2 bases from V and 5 bases from J, the junction contained 5 bases not matched to a gene. The CDR3 nucleotides are TGCGCCAGCAGCCAACCCGGGACAGGGGATTATGGCTACACCTTC. Its protein is CASSQPGTGDYGYTF.

This chain joins TRBV5-1 and TRBJ2-4; 12 bases align to TRBD1. J gave up 2 bases and V 0 bases, and 3 bases lay outside the gene matches. The CDR3 runs 17 residues. Germline loops: CDR1 SGHRS, CDR2 YFSETQ. CDR3 nucleotides: TGCGCCAGCAGCTTGGTCGGGACAGGGGGCACCAAAAACATTCAGTACTTC. It specifies CASSLVGTGGTKNIQYF.

The chain couples TRBV5-4 to TRBJ1-1; 8 bases fit TRBD1. This CDR3 is built from 14 residues. Losses at the gene ends were 0 bases for V and 4 bases for J; bases not matched to a gene: 2. Germline CDR1 SGHNT, CDR2 YYREEE (reference sequence). The CDR3 loop reads CASSLETGATEAFF. The CDR3 DNA sequence: TGTGCCAGCAGCTTGGAGACAGGGGCCACTGAAGCTTTCTTT.

The V call is TRBV4-2, the J call TRBJ2-7; D might be TRBD2 (6 bases). V was trimmed by 4 bases and J by 0 bases, leaving 16 bases between them. Per the germline V gene, CDR1 is LGHNA and CDR2 is YNFKEQ. This CDR3 region has 16 residues. CDR3 bases: TGTGCCAGCAGCCCCCAGCGCATAGCGGTCTCCTACGAGCAGTACTTC. This encodes CASSPQRIAVSYEQYF.

The V and J genes are TRBV6-6 and TRBJ2-7; D possibly uses TRBD1 or TRBD2 (5 bases each). The CDR3 has 13 amino acids. Germline-derived CDR1 and CDR2 are MNHNY and SVGAGI (reference sequence). V was pared by 7 bases and J by 2 bases, with 12 bases between. The CDR3 protein is CASTLQGAYEQYF. DNA for the CDR3: TGTGCCAGCACCCTTCAGGGAGCCTACGAGCAGTACTTC.

The genes are TRBV29-1 and TRBJ2-7; D unclear. This CDR3 comprises 13 residues. Trimming took 4 bases from V and 6 from J, leaving 16 bases between them. CDR1 and CDR2 from the germline V gene are SQVTM and ANQGSEA. CDR3 protein: CSVVGFTGSEQYF. As DNA, the CDR3 is TGCAGCGTTGTGGGGTTTACGGGTAGCGAGCAGTACTTC.